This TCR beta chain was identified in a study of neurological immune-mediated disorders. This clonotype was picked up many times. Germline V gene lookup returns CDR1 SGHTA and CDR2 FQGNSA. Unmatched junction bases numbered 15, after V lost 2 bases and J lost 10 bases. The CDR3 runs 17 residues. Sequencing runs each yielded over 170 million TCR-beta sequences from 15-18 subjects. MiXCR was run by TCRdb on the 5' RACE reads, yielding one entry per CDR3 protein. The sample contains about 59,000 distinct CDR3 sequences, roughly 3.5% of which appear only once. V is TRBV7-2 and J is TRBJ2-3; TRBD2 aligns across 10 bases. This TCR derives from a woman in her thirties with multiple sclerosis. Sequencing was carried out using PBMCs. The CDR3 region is CASSLIVLAGENIAQYF. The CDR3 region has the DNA TGTGCCAGCAGCTTAATCGTTCTAGCGGGAGAGAATATAGCGCAGTATTTT.